These T cell receptor beta chains were read from a single sample in a study of regulatory T cells in long-lasting Graves disease. Via MiXCR, TCRdb re-called the multiplex PCR reads, giving one row per CDR3 protein. The sample has roughly 500,000 distinct CDR3 sequences, roughly a fifth seen once. The sample consisted of peripheral blood mononuclear cells (PBMCs), taken when the disease was refractory, from a patient treated with antithyroid drugs. The receptors come from a female donor with Graves disease. Each CDR3 is given with its conserved first and last residue. A D gene is named only where the DNA matches it firmly. Clone size is given for some rows only: seen once, a few or many times, or a class if the clone is expanded.

length: 14; size: .; J: TRBJ2-7; V: TRBV5-5; D: TRBD1; CDR3: CASSWGQGRNEQYF; DNA: TGTGCCAGCAGCTGGGGACAGGGAAGGAACGAGCAGTACTTC
length: 17; size: .; J: TRBJ2-3; V: TRBV14; D: .; CDR3: CASSPRGATSLTDTQYF; DNA: TGTGCCAGCAGCCCACGGGGGGCCACCTCGTTGACAGATACGCAGTATTTT
length: 13; size: .; J: TRBJ2-2; V: TRBV6-1; D: .; CDR3: CASSGLLGGELFF; DNA: TGTGCCAGCAGTGGGCTCTTGGGTGGGGAGCTGTTTTTT
length: 15; size: many; J: TRBJ1-1; V: TRBV19; D: .; CDR3: CASSTLGRGDTEAFF; DNA: TGTGCCAGTAGTACGTTGGGGCGGGGGGACACTGAAGCTTTCTTT
length: 14; size: few; J: TRBJ2-7; V: TRBV15; D: .; CDR3: CATSRVQGVDEQYF; DNA: TGTGCCACCAGCAGAGTTCAGGGTGTTGACGAGCAGTACTTC
length: 14; size: .; J: TRBJ2-2; V: TRBV12-3/TRBV12-4; D: TRBD2; CDR3: CASIPSGSVGELFF; DNA: TGTGCCAGCATTCCTAGCGGGAGTGTCGGGGAGCTGTTTTTT
length: 12; size: many; J: TRBJ1-1; V: TRBV2; D: .; CDR3: CASTQGYTEAFF; DNA: TGTGCCAGCACCCAGGGTTACACTGAAGCTTTCTTT
length: 12; size: many; J: TRBJ1-1; V: TRBV10-3; D: .; CDR3: CAVGGGNTEAFF; DNA: TGTGCCGTGGGTGGGGGGAACACTGAAGCTTTCTTT
length: 16; size: few; J: TRBJ2-1; V: TRBV7-2; D: .; CDR3: CASSQGRETPYNEQFF; DNA: TGTGCCAGCAGCCAGGGGCGAGAAACACCATACAATGAGCAGTTCTTC
length: 20; size: few; J: TRBJ2-2; V: TRBV11-3; D: TRBD1; CDR3: CASSFNLRTGGPWSTGELFF; DNA: TGTGCCAGCAGCTTTAACCTACGGACAGGGGGGCCATGGAGCACCGGGGAGCTGTTTTTT
length: 14; size: .; J: TRBJ1-2; V: TRBV14; D: .; CDR3: CASSHVDRPNGYTF; DNA: TGTGCCAGCAGCCACGTCGACCGGCCCAATGGCTACACCTTC
length: 14; size: many; J: TRBJ1-1; V: TRBV11-2; D: TRBD1; CDR3: CASTRQGENTEAFF; DNA: TGTGCCAGCACTCGACAGGGGGAGAACACTGAAGCTTTCTTT
length: 17; size: many; J: TRBJ2-6; V: TRBV12-3/TRBV12-4; D: .; CDR3: CASNMRVPISGANVLTF; DNA: TGTGCCAGCAATATGAGGGTTCCCATCTCTGGGGCCAACGTCCTGACTTTC
length: 14; size: many; J: TRBJ2-5; V: TRBV7-2; D: .; CDR3: CASSRRLSQETQYF; DNA: TGTGCCAGCAGCCGCAGACTAAGCCAAGAGACCCAGTACTTC
length: 14; size: .; J: TRBJ2-7; V: TRBV3-1; D: .; CDR3: CASSQEGYSYEQYF; DNA: TGTGCCAGCAGCCAAGAAGGTTACTCCTACGAGCAGTACTTC
length: 12; size: many; J: TRBJ2-7; V: TRBV11-2; D: .; CDR3: CASSFQIREQYF; DNA: TGTGCCAGCAGCTTTCAGATACGCGAGCAGTACTTC
length: 14; size: .; J: TRBJ1-2; V: TRBV7-6; D: .; CDR3: CASSLDAGTDGYTF; DNA: TGTGCCAGCAGCTTAGATGCCGGTACTGATGGCTACACCTTC
length: 15; size: many; J: TRBJ1-5; V: TRBV28; D: .; CDR3: CASSFNGRSNQPQHF; DNA: TGTGCCAGCAGTTTTAACGGACGGTCGAATCAGCCCCAGCATTTT
length: 16; size: .; J: TRBJ1-5; V: TRBV18; D: TRBD1; CDR3: CASSSSGTGGIQPQHF; DNA: TGTGCCAGCTCATCATCCGGGACAGGGGGAATCCAGCCCCAGCATTTT
length: 13; size: many; J: TRBJ2-7; V: TRBV29-1; D: .; CDR3: CSVKSGETYEQYF; DNA: TGCAGCGTTAAATCGGGGGAGACCTACGAGCAGTACTTC
length: 14; size: few; J: TRBJ2-2; V: TRBV9; D: .; CDR3: CASSVGSRTGELFF; DNA: TGTGCCAGCAGCGTAGGATCTAGGACCGGGGAGCTGTTTTTT
length: 15; size: many; J: TRBJ2-2; V: TRBV2; D: TRBD2; CDR3: CASSPTSGATGELFF; DNA: TGTGCCAGCAGTCCAACTAGCGGGGCCACCGGGGAGCTGTTTTTT
length: 16; size: .; J: TRBJ2-2; V: TRBV7-3; D: .; CDR3: CASSLTSSRGTGELFF; DNA: TGTGCCAGCAGCTTAACGTCCAGTAGAGGAACCGGGGAGCTGTTTTTT
length: 13; size: many; J: TRBJ1-1; V: TRBV11-2; D: .; CDR3: CASSLGAGVDAFF; DNA: TGTGCCAGCAGCTTAGGGGCAGGGGTTGATGCTTTCTTT
length: 15; size: many; J: TRBJ2-5; V: TRBV20-1; D: TRBD2; CDR3: CSARVGRGSQETQYF; DNA: TGCAGTGCTAGAGTGGGGAGGGGATCACAAGAGACCCAGTACTTC
length: 13; size: few; J: TRBJ2-5; V: TRBV20-1; D: TRBD2; CDR3: CSATAGRKETQYF; DNA: TGCAGTGCTACAGCGGGGCGAAAAGAGACCCAGTACTTC
length: 13; size: few; J: TRBJ1-5; V: TRBV20-1; D: .; CDR3: CSAVRSPDQPQHF; DNA: TGCAGTGCAGTTAGGTCCCCGGATCAGCCCCAGCATTTT
length: 17; size: many; J: TRBJ1-5; V: TRBV28; D: .; CDR3: CASSSQGVEFSNQPQHF; DNA: TGTGCCAGCAGTTCTCAAGGGGTCGAATTCAGCAATCAGCCCCAGCATTTT
length: 16; size: many; J: TRBJ1-6; V: TRBV27; D: .; CDR3: CASSILGLGWGSPLHF; DNA: TGTGCCAGCAGTATCCTGGGACTTGGGTGGGGTTCACCCCTCCACTTT
length: 17; size: few; J: TRBJ2-7; V: TRBV7-9; D: TRBD1; CDR3: CASSQNTGTGGLSEQYF; DNA: TGTGCCAGCAGCCAGAACACCGGGACAGGGGGCTTGAGCGAGCAGTACTTC
length: 18; size: .; J: TRBJ2-5; V: TRBV4-2; D: TRBD2; CDR3: CASSQDSGRAISGETQYF; DNA: TGTGCCAGCAGCCAGGATAGCGGGAGGGCCATTTCGGGAGAGACCCAGTACTTC
length: 15; size: few; J: TRBJ1-5; V: TRBV15; D: .; CDR3: CATSTSRSSNQPQHF; DNA: TGTGCCACCAGCACCAGTCGAAGTAGCAATCAGCCCCAGCATTTT
length: 15; size: few; J: TRBJ2-7; V: TRBV5-1; D: .; CDR3: CASSLVAGHEYEQYF; DNA: TGCGCCAGCAGCTTGGTCGCGGGACACGAGTACGAGCAGTACTTC
length: 17; size: .; J: TRBJ2-5; V: TRBV20-1; D: .; CDR3: CSARTLFALAGGETQYF; DNA: TGCAGTGCTAGAACCCTCTTCGCTCTGGCAGGGGGGGAGACCCAGTACTTC
length: 14; size: many; J: TRBJ2-2; V: TRBV6-1; D: TRBD2; CDR3: CASRSGTNTGELFF; DNA: TGTGCCAGCAGGAGCGGGACGAACACCGGGGAGCTGTTTTTT
length: 13; size: once; J: TRBJ2-1; V: TRBV6-1; D: .; CDR3: CASRGARYNEQFF; DNA: TGTGCCAGCAGAGGAGCTCGCTACAATGAGCAGTTCTTC
length: 13; size: many; J: TRBJ2-7; V: TRBV7-9; D: .; CDR3: CASSLEFHSEQYF; DNA: TGTGCCAGCAGCTTAGAGTTTCATAGCGAGCAGTACTTC